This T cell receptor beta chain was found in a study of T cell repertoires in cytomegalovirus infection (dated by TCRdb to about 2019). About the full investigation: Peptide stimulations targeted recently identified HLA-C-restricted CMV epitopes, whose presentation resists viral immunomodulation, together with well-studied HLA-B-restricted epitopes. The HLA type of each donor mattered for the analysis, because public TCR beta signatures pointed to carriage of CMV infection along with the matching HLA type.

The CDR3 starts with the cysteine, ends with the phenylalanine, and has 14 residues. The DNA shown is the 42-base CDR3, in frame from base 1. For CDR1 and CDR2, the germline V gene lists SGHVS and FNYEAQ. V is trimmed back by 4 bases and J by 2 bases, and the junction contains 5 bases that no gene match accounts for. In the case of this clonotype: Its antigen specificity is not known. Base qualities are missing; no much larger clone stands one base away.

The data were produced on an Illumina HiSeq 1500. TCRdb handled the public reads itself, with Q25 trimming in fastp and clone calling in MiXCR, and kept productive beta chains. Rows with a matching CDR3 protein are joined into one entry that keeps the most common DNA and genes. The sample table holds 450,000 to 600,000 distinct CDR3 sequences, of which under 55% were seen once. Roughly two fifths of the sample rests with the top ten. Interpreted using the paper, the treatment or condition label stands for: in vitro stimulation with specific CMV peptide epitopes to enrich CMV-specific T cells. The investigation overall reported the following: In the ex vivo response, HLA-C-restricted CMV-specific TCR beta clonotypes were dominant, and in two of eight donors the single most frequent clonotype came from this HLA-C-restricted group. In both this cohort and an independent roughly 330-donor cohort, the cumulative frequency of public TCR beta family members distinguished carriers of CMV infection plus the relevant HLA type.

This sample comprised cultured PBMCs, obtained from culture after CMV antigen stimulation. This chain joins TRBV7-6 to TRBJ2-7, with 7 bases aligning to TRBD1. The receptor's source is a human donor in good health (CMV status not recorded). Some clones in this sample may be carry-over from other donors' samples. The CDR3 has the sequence CASSSNRGPYEQYF. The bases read TGTGCCAGCAGCTCAAACAGGGGTCCCTACGAGCAGTACTTC.